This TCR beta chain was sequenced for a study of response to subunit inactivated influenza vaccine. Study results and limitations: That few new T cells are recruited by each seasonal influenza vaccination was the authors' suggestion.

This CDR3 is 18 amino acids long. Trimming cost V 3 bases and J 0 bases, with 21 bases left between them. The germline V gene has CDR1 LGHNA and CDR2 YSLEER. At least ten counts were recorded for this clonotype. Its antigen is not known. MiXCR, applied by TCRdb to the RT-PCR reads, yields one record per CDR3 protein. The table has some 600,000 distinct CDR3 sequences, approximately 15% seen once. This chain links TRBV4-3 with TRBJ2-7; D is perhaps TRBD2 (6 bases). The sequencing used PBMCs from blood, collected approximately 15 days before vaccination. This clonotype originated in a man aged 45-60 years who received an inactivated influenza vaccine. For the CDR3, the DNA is TGCGCCAGCAGCCAGAGGGTGGAAGGTGGAGGGAACTCCTACGAGCAGTACTTC. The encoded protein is CASSQRVEGGGNSYEQYF.